The rows below give T cell receptor beta chains drawn from one sample of a study of T cell changes during pregnancy in multiple sclerosis. Repertoires were generated with immunoSEQ multiplex PCR, while TCRdb's copy carries only in-frame clones and drops some. The profile covers 50,000 to 60,000 clones, with over 80% appearing a single time and approximately 0.58% taken by the ten largest. Here the sequenced sample was CD4+ T cells from peripheral blood mononuclear cells, taken in the first trimester of pregnancy. The receptors come from a female donor with multiple sclerosis, enrolled in a pregnancy study. The CDR3 runs from the conserved cysteine through the conserved F or W. Fields, in order: D gene, J gene, V gene, CDR3 protein. D genes are given only for firm matches.

d_gene: TRBD2; j_gene: TRBJ2-3; v_gene: TRBV27; CDR3aa: CASSPTSGRGNTQYF
d_gene: -; j_gene: TRBJ2-6; v_gene: TRBV6-5; CDR3aa: CASRVTSSGANVLTF
d_gene: -; j_gene: TRBJ1-3; v_gene: TRBV5-4; CDR3aa: CASSSQLSGNTIYF
d_gene: -; j_gene: TRBJ2-2; v_gene: TRBV29-1; CDR3aa: CSVDEAGELFF
d_gene: -; j_gene: TRBJ1-2; v_gene: TRBV5-6; CDR3aa: CASSLGQSGYTF
d_gene: TRBD1; j_gene: TRBJ2-7; v_gene: TRBV2; CDR3aa: CATSRQGEKYEQYF
d_gene: -; j_gene: TRBJ2-5; v_gene: TRBV28; CDR3aa: CASSFVGSQETQYF
d_gene: -; j_gene: TRBJ2-1; v_gene: TRBV7-3; CDR3aa: CASSLISGGEQFF
d_gene: -; j_gene: TRBJ1-1; v_gene: TRBV7-8; CDR3aa: CASSLARVGGTEAFF
d_gene: -; j_gene: TRBJ1-6; v_gene: TRBV19; CDR3aa: CASSTLTAPTYNSPLHF
d_gene: -; j_gene: TRBJ1-1; v_gene: TRBV19; CDR3aa: CATSPGVVTEAFF
d_gene: -; j_gene: TRBJ1-4; v_gene: TRBV6-5; CDR3aa: CASSSTGTNEKLFF
d_gene: TRBD1; j_gene: TRBJ1-2; v_gene: TRBV29-1; CDR3aa: CSVDGQGPTNYGYTF
d_gene: TRBD1; j_gene: TRBJ1-5; v_gene: TRBV7-2; CDR3aa: CASSYTTGGHQPQHF
d_gene: -; j_gene: TRBJ2-7; v_gene: TRBV6-5; CDR3aa: CASSLRARSYEQYF
d_gene: -; j_gene: TRBJ1-1; v_gene: TRBV29-1; CDR3aa: CSVQQSPNTEAFF
d_gene: TRBD2; j_gene: TRBJ2-7; v_gene: TRBV6-6; CDR3aa: CASSPPSIRLAGEQYF
d_gene: -; j_gene: TRBJ2-1; v_gene: TRBV7-9; CDR3aa: CASSLVPSNEQFF
d_gene: TRBD1; j_gene: TRBJ1-4; v_gene: TRBV30; CDR3aa: CAWSGGQVNEKLFF
d_gene: TRBD2; j_gene: TRBJ2-1; v_gene: TRBV5-4; CDR3aa: CASSLAGGGAAHEQFF
d_gene: TRBD2; j_gene: TRBJ2-5; v_gene: TRBV7-2; CDR3aa: CASQAGPGGRETQYF
d_gene: TRBD1; j_gene: TRBJ1-3; v_gene: TRBV6-5; CDR3aa: CASRQGLGNTIYF
d_gene: -; j_gene: TRBJ2-2; v_gene: TRBV5-1; CDR3aa: CASSLEGAGELFF
d_gene: TRBD1; j_gene: TRBJ1-2; v_gene: TRBV28; CDR3aa: CASSLGQINGYTF
d_gene: TRBD1; j_gene: TRBJ2-7; v_gene: TRBV2; CDR3aa: CATGQIYEQYF
d_gene: -; j_gene: TRBJ1-2; v_gene: TRBV9; CDR3aa: CASSVGNTGNYGYTF
d_gene: TRBD2; j_gene: TRBJ2-4; v_gene: TRBV7-2; CDR3aa: CASSFTSRGGKNIQYF